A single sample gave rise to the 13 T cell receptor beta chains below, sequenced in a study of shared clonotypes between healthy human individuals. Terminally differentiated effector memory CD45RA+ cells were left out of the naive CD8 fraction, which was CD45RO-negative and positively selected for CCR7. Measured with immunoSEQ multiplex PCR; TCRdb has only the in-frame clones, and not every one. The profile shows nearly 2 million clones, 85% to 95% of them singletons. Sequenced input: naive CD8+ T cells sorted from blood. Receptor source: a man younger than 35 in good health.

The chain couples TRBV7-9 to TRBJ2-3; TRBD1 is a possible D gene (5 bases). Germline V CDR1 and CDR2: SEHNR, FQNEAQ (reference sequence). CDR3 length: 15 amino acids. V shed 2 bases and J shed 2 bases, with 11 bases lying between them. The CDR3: CASSLRQLFTDTQYF. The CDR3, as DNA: TGTGCCAGCAGCTTAAGACAGCTATTCACAGATACGCAGTATTTT.

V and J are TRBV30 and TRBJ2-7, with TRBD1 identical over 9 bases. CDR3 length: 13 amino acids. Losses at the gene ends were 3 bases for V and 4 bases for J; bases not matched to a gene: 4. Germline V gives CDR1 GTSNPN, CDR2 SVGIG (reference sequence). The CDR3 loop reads CAWSTGGGYEQYF. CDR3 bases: TGTGCCTGGAGCACAGGGGGCGGGTACGAGCAGTACTTC.

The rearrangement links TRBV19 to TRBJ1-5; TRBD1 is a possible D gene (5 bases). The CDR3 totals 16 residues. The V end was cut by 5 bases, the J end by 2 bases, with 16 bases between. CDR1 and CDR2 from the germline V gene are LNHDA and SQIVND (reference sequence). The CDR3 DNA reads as TGTGCCAGTAGTCCAATCCCCGACAGTGGCAATCAGCCCCAGCATTTT. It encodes CASSPIPDSGNQPQHF.

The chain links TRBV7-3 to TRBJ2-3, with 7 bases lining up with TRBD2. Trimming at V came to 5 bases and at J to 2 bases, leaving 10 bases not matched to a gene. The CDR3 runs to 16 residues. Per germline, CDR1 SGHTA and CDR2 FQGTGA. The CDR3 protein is CASSPLDGGTTDTQYF. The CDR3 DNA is TGTGCCAGCAGCCCGCTGGACGGGGGGACCACAGATACGCAGTATTTT.

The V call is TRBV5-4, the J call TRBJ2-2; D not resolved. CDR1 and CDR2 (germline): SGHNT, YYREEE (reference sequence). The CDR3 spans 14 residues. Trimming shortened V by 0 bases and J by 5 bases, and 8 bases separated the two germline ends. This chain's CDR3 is CASSLEWLTGELFF. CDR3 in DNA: TGTGCCAGCAGCTTGGAATGGCTGACCGGGGAGCTGTTTTTT.

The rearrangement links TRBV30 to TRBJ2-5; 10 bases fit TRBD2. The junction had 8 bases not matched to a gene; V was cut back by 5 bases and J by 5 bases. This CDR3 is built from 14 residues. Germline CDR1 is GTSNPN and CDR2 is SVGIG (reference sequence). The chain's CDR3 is CAWDLAGGFETQYF. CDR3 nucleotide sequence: TGTGCCTGGGATTTAGCGGGGGGTTTTGAGACCCAGTACTTC.

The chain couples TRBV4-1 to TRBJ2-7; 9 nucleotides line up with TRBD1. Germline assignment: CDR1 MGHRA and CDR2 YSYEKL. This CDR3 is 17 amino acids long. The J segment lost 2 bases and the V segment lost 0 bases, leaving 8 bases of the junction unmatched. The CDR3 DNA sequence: TGCGCCAGCAGCCAAGACGACAGGGGGGTGATTCCCTACGAGCAGTACTTC. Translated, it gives CASSQDDRGVIPYEQYF.

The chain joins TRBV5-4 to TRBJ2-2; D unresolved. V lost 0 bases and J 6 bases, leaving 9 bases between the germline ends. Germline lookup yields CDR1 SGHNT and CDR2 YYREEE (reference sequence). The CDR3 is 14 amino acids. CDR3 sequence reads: CASSLESNPGELFF. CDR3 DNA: TGTGCCAGCAGCTTGGAGTCCAACCCCGGGGAGCTGTTTTTT. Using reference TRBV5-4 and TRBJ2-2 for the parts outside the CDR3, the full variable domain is ETGVTQSPTHLIKTRGQQVTLRCSSQSGHNTVSWYQQALGQGPQFIFQYYREEENGRGNFPPRFSGLQFPNYSSELNVNALELDDSALYLCASSLESNPGELFFGEGSRLTVL.

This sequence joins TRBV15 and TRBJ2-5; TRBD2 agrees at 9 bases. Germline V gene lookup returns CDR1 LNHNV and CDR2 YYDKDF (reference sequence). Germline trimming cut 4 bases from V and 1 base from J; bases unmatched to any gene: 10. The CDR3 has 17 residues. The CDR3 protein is CATSTTRLAGLQETQYF. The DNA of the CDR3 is TGTGCCACCAGCACCACGCGGCTAGCGGGGCTCCAAGAGACCCAGTACTTC.

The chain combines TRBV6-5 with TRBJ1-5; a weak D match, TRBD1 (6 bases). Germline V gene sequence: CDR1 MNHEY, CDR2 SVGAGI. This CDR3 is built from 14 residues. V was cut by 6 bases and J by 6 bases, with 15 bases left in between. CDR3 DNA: TGTGCCAGCAGCCTGGAAAGGGGGAGTCAGCCCCAGCATTTT. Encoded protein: CASSLERGSQPQHF.

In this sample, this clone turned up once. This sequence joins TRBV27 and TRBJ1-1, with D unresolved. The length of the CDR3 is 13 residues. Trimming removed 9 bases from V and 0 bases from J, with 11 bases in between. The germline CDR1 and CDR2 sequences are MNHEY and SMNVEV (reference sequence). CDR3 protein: CASAMAVNTEAFF. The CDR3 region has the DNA TGTGCCAGTGCGATGGCTGTGAACACTGAAGCTTTCTTT.

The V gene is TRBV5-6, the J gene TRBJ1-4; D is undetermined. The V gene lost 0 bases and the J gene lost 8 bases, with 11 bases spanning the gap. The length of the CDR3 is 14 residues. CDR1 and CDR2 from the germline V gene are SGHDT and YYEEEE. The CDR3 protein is CASSLGNPREKLFF. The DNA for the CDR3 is TGTGCCAGCAGCTTGGGCAACCCAAGGGAAAAACTGTTTTTT.

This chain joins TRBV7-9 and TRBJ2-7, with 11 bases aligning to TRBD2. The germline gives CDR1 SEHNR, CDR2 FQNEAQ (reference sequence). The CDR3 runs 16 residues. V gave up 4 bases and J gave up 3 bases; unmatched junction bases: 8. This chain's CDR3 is CASSSFSGRELYEQYF. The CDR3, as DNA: TGTGCCAGCAGCTCGTTTAGCGGGAGGGAACTCTACGAGCAGTACTTC.